This T cell receptor (beta chain) was captured in a study of beta chain features in type 1 diabetes (dated by TCRdb to the late 2010s). Context from the whole study: No differences in mean age, gender distribution, total cell number or subset yield were found between patients and healthy donors. A total of 85 million to 140 million sorted cells were examined across all samples, and a strong correlation was observed between cell number per subset and RNA yield. In the study, recently diagnosed type 1 diabetes patients and matched healthy donors were compared on the TCRB repertoires of their sorted circulating CD4+ T cell subsets. Naive and central memory subsets were obtained from all 28 donors, but regulatory and stem cell-like memory subsets were isolated from only 8 patients and roughly 8 healthy donors.

Via the germline V gene, CDR1 is SGHVS and CDR2 FNYEAQ. The CDR3 measures 13 amino acids from cysteine to phenylalanine. The only DNA kept is the CDR3, 39 bases in frame from the first base. A distance of 9 bases separates the germline ends of V and J, which lose 5 bases and 5 bases respectively. A single peripheral blood draw of around 100 mL on average was collected from each donor into heparinised tubes. A BD FACSAria II was used to sort naive, central memory, regulatory and stem cell-like memory CD4+ T cells with a panel that included CD45RO, CCR7, CD25, CD127, CD95 and CD27. All sorted populations exceeded 98% purity. PBMCs were isolated right away by Lymphoprep density gradient centrifugation and were stained directly, without culture. So that batch effects would be minimized, each experiment stained and sorted samples in pairs, pairing one healthy donor with one patient. The entire isolated RNA was reverse transcribed using the High Capacity cDNA Reverse Transcription Kit, and thus expressed TCRB transcripts were sequenced. Deep immunoSEQ sequencing was applied to naive, central memory and regulatory T cell samples, giving an average of around 3.8 million total reads per sample. After sorted cells were lysed in RLT buffer, RNA was extracted with DNase-treated RNeasy Micro or Mini kits, with the choice depending on cell number. To prevent cross-contamination, each cell subset was processed individually, whereas patient and healthy donor samples were processed jointly. The immunoSEQ multiplex PCR was used to amplify TCRB sequences from cDNA, yielding 87-bp fragments that span the CDR3 region. Sequencing of the amplicons was done on the Illumina HiSeq platform. As for how the authors treated the data: PCR bias was computationally corrected using synthetic template baselines, reads within Hamming distance 2 were collapsed, and singletons that could not be merged were discarded. Reads were aligned to IMGT to assign V, D and J genes, CDR3 length, and insertions or deletions at six rearrangement sites. Within each subset, clonotype counts were normalized to the number of sorted cells before true diversity and Gini coefficients were calculated with the tcR R package. The overlap coefficient, calculated on TCRB nucleotide sequences, was used to measure repertoire sharing. As a proxy for the pre-selection repertoire, out-of-frame TCRB sequences from naive cells were analyzed. Entries here come from immuneACCESS through TCRdb and include only in-frame sequences with V and J called. Some clones fail to appear in such tables; in the studies checked, an unresolved V gene covers under half of the shortfall, and the cause of the remainder is unknown. That table furnishes V, J and clone size, whereas the DNA furnished D and trimming. This sample holds under 550,000 clones; roughly 11% were observed only once. The ten largest clones take up 0.035% to 0.05% of the sample.

General study outcomes and caveats: A moderate but significant shortening of TCRB CDR3 length was observed in type 1 diabetes patients in all four CD4+ subsets. HLA sub-analyses involved small numbers of individuals, so any influence of HLA type on TCRB rearrangement remained unresolved. Fewer insertions and more nucleotide deletions at VDJ recombination sites were observed in patients with type 1 diabetes, implying thymic rearrangement abnormalities. Because cDNA rather than genomic DNA was sequenced, highly expressing activated cells could have been over-represented, although no difference in activation and CD3 levels was found between groups. Naive, central memory and regulatory TCRB repertoires appeared to be more alike among patients than among healthy donors. PCR may preferentially amplify shorter templates, but because patient and control samples were amplified and corrected together, any resulting skew would affect both groups equally.

Remarks on this clone: This receptor's antigen is unknown. No clone much larger than this one lies a single base away; base qualities are absent.

The sample taken for sequencing was naive CD4+ T cells from blood. The intended sense of this specimen's cell subset or site label: true naive CD4+ T cells. The sequence derives from a woman aged 18-35 years in good health. The sequence is built from TRBV7-6 and TRBJ2-2; tentative D gene TRBD2, with 5 bases matching. The DNA sequence reads TGTGCCAGCAGCCGATCGGGGACCGGGGAGCTGTTTTTT. This translates into CASSRSGTGELFF.